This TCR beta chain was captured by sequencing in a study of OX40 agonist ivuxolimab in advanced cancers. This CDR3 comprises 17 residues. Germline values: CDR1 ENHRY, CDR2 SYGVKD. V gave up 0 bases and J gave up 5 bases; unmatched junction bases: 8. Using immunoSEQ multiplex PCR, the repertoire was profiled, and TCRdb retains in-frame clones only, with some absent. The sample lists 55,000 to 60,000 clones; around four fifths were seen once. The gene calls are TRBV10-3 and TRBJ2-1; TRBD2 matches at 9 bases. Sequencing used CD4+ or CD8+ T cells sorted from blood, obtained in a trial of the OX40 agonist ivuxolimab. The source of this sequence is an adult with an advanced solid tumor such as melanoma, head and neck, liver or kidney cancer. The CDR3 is CAISESRRGGVNNEQFF. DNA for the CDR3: TGTGCCATCAGTGAGTCGAGGCGGGGGGGTGTCAACAATGAGCAGTTCTTC.